This T cell receptor (beta chain) comes out of a study of T-cell memory formation after mild COVID-19. Study background: TCR clusters mostly belonged to single donors.

This CDR3 is 15 amino acids long. The ends were cut back, 3 bases at V and 4 bases at J, with 13 bases in the middle. The germline V gene has CDR1 LGHDT and CDR2 YNNKEL (reference sequence). This clonotype occurred once. TCRdb independently ran MiXCR on the 5' RACE reads; one entry per CDR3 protein. Among some 450,000 distinct CDR3 sequences, about 20% were seen once, and the ten largest hold approximately 8.4%. The specimen sequenced was PBMCs or a T cell subset sorted from them (not recorded which). The clonotype was recovered from an adult woman who had mild COVID-19 (a few samples of this study predate the infection). Cell type and time point are not known. The genes are TRBV3-1 and TRBJ2-1, with no clear D. The CDR3 loop is CASSHDKAAYNEQFF. The CDR3 DNA follows: TGTGCCAGCAGCCACGATAAGGCGGCTTACAATGAGCAGTTCTTC.